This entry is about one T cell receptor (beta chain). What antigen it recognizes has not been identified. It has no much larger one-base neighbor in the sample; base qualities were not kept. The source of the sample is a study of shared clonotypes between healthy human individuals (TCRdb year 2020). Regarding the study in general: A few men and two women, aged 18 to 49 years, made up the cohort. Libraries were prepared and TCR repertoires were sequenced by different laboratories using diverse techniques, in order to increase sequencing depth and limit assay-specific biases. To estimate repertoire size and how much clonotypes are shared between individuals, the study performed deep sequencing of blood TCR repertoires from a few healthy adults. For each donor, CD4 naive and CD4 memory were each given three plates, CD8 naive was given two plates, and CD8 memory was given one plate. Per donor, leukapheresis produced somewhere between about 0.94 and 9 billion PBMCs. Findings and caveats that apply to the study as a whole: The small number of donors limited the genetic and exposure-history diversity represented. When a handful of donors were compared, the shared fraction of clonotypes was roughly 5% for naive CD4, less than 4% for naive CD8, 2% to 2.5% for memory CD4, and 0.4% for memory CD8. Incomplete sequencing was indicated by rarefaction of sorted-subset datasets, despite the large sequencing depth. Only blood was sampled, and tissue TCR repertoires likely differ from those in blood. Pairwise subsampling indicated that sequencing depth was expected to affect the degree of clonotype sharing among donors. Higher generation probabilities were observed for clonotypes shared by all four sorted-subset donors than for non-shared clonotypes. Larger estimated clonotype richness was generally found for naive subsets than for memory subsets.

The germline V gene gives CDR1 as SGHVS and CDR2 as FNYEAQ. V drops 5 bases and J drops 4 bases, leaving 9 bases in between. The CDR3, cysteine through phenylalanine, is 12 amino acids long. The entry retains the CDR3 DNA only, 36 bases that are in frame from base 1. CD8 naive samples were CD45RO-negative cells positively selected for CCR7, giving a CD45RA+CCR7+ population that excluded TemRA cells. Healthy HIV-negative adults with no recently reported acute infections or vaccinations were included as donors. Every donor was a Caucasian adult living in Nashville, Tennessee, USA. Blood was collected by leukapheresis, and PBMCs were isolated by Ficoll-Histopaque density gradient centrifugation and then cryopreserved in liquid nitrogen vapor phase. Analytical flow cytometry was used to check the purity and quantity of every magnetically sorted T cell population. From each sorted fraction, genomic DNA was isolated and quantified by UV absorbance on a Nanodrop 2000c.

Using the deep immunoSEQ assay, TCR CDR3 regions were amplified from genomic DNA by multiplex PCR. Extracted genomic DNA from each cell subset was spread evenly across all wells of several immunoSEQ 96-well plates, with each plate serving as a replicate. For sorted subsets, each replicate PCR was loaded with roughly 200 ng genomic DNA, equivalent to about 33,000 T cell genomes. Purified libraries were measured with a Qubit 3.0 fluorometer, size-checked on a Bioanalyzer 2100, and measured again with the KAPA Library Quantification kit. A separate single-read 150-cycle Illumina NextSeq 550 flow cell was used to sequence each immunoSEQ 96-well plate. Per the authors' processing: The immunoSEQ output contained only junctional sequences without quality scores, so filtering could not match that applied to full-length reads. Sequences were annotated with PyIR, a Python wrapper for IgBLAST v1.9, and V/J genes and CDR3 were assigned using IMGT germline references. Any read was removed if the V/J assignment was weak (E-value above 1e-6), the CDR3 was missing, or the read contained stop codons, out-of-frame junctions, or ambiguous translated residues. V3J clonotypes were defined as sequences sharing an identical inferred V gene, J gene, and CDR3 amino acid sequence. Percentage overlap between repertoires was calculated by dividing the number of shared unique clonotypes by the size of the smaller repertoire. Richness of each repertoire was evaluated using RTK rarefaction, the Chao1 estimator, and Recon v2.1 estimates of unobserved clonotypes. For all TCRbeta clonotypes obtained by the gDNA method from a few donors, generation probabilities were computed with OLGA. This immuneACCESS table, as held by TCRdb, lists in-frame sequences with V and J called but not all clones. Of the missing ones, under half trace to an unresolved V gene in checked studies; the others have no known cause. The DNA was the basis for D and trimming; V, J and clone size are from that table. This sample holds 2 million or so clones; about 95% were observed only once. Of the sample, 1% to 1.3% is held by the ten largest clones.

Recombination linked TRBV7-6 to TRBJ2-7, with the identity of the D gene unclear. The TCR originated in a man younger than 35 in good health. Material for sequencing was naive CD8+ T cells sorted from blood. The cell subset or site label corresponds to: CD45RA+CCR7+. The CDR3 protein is CASSPKGYEQYF. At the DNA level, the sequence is TGTGCCAGCAGCCCAAAGGGATACGAGCAGTACTTC.